These 18 T cell receptor beta chains originate from one sample sequenced in a study of T cell responses to AZD1222 COVID-19 vaccine. The data were produced by immunoSEQ multiplex PCR, yet TCRdb's version contains in-frame clones alone and is incomplete. Here the sample spans 95,000 to 100,000 clones, around 87% being singletons. The sequenced sample was peripheral blood, obtained 28 days after the second AZD1222 dose. These receptor sequences come from an adult who received the AZD1222 COVID-19 vaccine.

This chain joins TRBV15 and TRBJ2-5, with D tentatively TRBD1 (5 bases). V lost 9 bases, J lost 4 bases, and 18 bases lay in between. Germline V lookup: CDR1 LNHNV, CDR2 YYDKDF (reference sequence). This CDR3 has 14 amino acids. CDR3 in DNA: TGTGCCACGGGCAGGGCAGGGTATTTAGAGACCCAGTACTTC. Translated, it gives CATGRAGYLETQYF.

The rearrangement links TRBV5-4 to TRBJ2-7, with unresolved D. This CDR3 has 13 amino acids. The ends were cut back, 0 bases at V and 5 bases at J, with 9 bases in the middle. Germline assignment: CDR1 SGHNT and CDR2 YYREEE (reference sequence). The CDR3 loop is CASSLGSGDEQYF. The CDR3 coding sequence is TGTGCCAGCAGCTTGGGTTCTGGGGACGAGCAGTACTTC.

This clone has just one count. The V call is TRBV19, the J call TRBJ1-6; a possible D gene is TRBD1 (6 bases). V lost 4 bases, J lost 13 bases, and 14 bases lay in between. In germline, CDR1 is LNHDA, CDR2 SQIVND (reference sequence). The CDR3 length is 13 residues. The CDR3 coding sequence is TGTGCCAGTAGTACGACAGGCCGGGAGCCCCTCCACTTT. This sequence encodes CASSTTGREPLHF.

The CDR3 spells CASSLATRTGRPSGANVLTF. The CDR3 DNA reads as TGTGCCAGCAGCTTAGCGACCCGAACCGGCAGGCCCTCTGGGGCCAACGTCCTGACTTTC. This chain uses TRBV7-2 with TRBJ2-6; D gene ambiguous. This CDR3 spans 20 amino acids. Germline loops: CDR1 SGHTA, CDR2 FQGNSA. V lost 0 bases and J 0 bases, leaving 18 bases between the germline ends.

This chain uses TRBV4-2 with TRBJ2-1; 9 positions agree with TRBD2. The CDR3 contains 15 residues. Germline-derived CDR1 and CDR2 are LGHNA and YNFKEQ. V shed 2 bases and J 6 bases; nucleotides not matched to a gene: 5. For the CDR3, the DNA is TGTGCCAGCAGCCAACTGGCGGGAGGGCTCAATGAGCAGTTCTTC. This sequence encodes CASSQLAGGLNEQFF.

This clone was seen only once. The chain is built from TRBV27 and TRBJ2-1; D tentatively reads TRBD1 or TRBD2 (6 bases each). Trimming took 6 bases from V and 2 from J, leaving 14 bases between them. From germline, CDR1 is MNHEY and CDR2 SMNVEV (reference sequence). The CDR3 is made up of 15 amino acids. The CDR3 DNA follows: TGTGCCAGCAGCCTCAGGAGGGACACCTACAATGAGCAGTTCTTC. This encodes CASSLRRDTYNEQFF.

The V call is TRBV25-1, the J call TRBJ2-6; the match to TRBD1 covers 9 bases. Per germline, CDR1 MGHDK and CDR2 SYGVNS. V dropped 6 bases and J dropped 1; count of bases not matched to a gene: 7. The CDR3 is 17 amino acids. The CDR3 DNA reads as TGTGCCAGCAGCCAGGACAGGGGAGTTTCTGGGGCCAACGTCCTGACTTTC. Translating gives CASSQDRGVSGANVLTF.

This chain uses TRBV28 with TRBJ1-4; D remains ambiguous. The germline V and J ends were trimmed by 6 bases and 5 bases, with 10 bases remaining between them. Germline V gives CDR1 MDHEN, CDR2 SYDVKM. The CDR3 covers 13 residues. Here the CDR3 reads CASSGQPNEKLFF. CDR3 nucleotides: TGTGCCAGCAGCGGGCAGCCGAATGAAAAACTGTTTTTT. The complete variable domain, with remaining parts taken from reference TRBV28 and TRBJ1-4, reads DVKVTQSSRYLVKRTGEKVFLECVQDMDHENMFWYRQDPGLGLRLIYFSYDVKMKEKGDIPEGYSVSREKKERFSLILESASTNQTSMYLCASSGQPNEKLFFGSGTQLSVL.

The CDR3 nucleotides are TGTGCCAGTAGAAGCTCTGGGGCCAACGTCCTGACTTTC. Encoded protein: CASRSSGANVLTF. This chain links TRBV19 with TRBJ2-6, with D unresolved. V was pared by 6 bases and J by 0 bases, with 3 bases between. From germline, CDR1 is LNHDA and CDR2 SQIVND (reference sequence). The length of the CDR3 is 13 residues.

This chain links TRBV30 with TRBJ1-2; D possibly corresponds to TRBD1 (5 bases). Germline CDR1 is GTSNPN and CDR2 is SVGIG (reference sequence). CDR3 length: 13 residues. Deletions cut 2 bases from V and 3 bases from J, with 10 bases between. DNA for the CDR3: TGTGCCTGGAGTTCCGGGACCCACTATGGCTACACCTTC. Protein: CAWSSGTHYGYTF.

This chain uses TRBV5-1 with TRBJ1-1, with 9 bases fitting TRBD1. The J segment lost 8 bases and the V segment lost 1 base, leaving 12 bases of the junction unmatched. CDR3 size: 16 residues. CDR1 SGHRS and CDR2 YFSETQ come from the germline V gene. CDR3 sequence reads: CASSLSRGQGFREAFF. CDR3 nucleotide sequence: TGCGCCAGCAGCTTGTCCCGAGGACAGGGGTTCCGGGAAGCTTTCTTT.

The V call is TRBV3-1 (or the pseudogene TRBV3-2), the J call TRBJ2-1; the D is unclear. CDR3 length: 12 amino acids. Germline V lookup: CDR1 LGHDT, CDR2 YNNKEL (reference sequence). With 9 bases removed from V and 4 bases from J, the gap between germline ends came to 10 bases. The CDR3 loop is CASSLIYNEQFF. The CDR3 bases are TGTGCCAGTTCCCTAATTTACAATGAGCAGTTCTTC.

The chain has TRBV19 and TRBJ2-3; 7 bases agree with TRBD2. This CDR3 spans 13 amino acids. Germline V gene data show CDR1 as LNHDA and CDR2 as SQIVND (reference sequence). V shed 11 bases, J shed 1 base, and the junction held 6 bases outside the gene matches. The CDR3 here is CALSGGGTDTQYF. As DNA, the CDR3 is TGTGCCCTTAGTGGGGGGGGCACAGATACGCAGTATTTT. Together with reference TRBV19 and TRBJ2-3, the CDR3 gives the full variable domain: DGGITQSPKYLFRKEGQNVTLSCEQNLNHDAMYWYRQDPGQGLRLIYYSQIVNDFQKGDIAEGYSVSREKKESFPLTVTSAQKNPTAFYLCALSGGGTDTQYFGPGTRLTVL.

The CDR3 nucleotides are TGTGCCAGCAGTTACCAAGGCGCAGGGATACAGGGGACCGGGGAGCTGTTTTTT. Encoded protein: CASSYQGAGIQGTGELFF. This chain joins TRBV6-2 or TRBV6-3 and TRBJ2-2; 7 nucleotides align to TRBD1. The CDR3 runs 18 residues. Germline V gene lookup returns CDR1 MNHEY and CDR2 SVGEGT. The J segment lost 5 bases and the V segment lost 2 bases, leaving 14 bases of the junction unmatched.

The V call is TRBV4-3, the J call TRBJ2-7; the D gene is possibly TRBD2 (6 bases). CDR3 length: 15 residues. Trimming cost V 0 bases and J 1 base, with 10 bases left between them. The germline CDR1 and CDR2 sequences are LGHNA and YSLEER. CDR3 region: CASSQEARGSYEQYF. The CDR3 bases are TGCGCCAGCAGCCAAGAGGCGCGGGGATCCTACGAGCAGTACTTC.

This chain uses TRBV28 with TRBJ2-1; 11 positions match TRBD2. The germline CDR1 and CDR2 sequences are MDHEN and SYDVKM. This CDR3 has 15 amino acids. The J segment lost 2 bases and the V segment lost 5 bases, leaving 2 bases of the junction unmatched. As DNA, the CDR3 is TGTGCCAGCAGTAAACTAGCGGGAGCCTACAATGAGCAGTTCTTC. Translating it yields CASSKLAGAYNEQFF.

The chain recombines TRBV27 with TRBJ1-2, with D tentatively TRBD1 (6 bases). The germline V gene has CDR1 MNHEY and CDR2 SMNVEV (reference sequence). The CDR3 totals 14 residues. Trimming removed 4 bases from V and 3 bases from J, with 12 bases in between. CDR3 sequence (DNA): TGTGCCAGCAGTTACGCAGGGGCGGACTATGGCTACACCTTC. Amino acids: CASSYAGADYGYTF.

The V call is TRBV27, the J call TRBJ2-1; 8 bases line up with TRBD2. The CDR3 spans 15 residues. V lost 2 bases, J lost 7 bases, and 7 bases stayed unmatched. CDR1 and CDR2 from the germline V gene are MNHEY and SMNVEV (reference sequence). CDR3 in DNA: TGTGCCAGCAGTTTAAGCGGGAGCGTGGGGAATGAGCAGTTCTTC. Protein: CASSLSGSVGNEQFF.